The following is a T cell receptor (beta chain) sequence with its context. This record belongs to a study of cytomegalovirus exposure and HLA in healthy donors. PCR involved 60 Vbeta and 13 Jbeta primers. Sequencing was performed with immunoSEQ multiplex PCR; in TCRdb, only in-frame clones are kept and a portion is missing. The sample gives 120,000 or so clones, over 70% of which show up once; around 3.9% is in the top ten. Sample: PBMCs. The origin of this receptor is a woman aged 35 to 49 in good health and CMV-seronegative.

As DNA, the CDR3 is TGTGCCAGCAGCCGGAGTTCCAGGACAGGGGGCACCGGGGAGCTGTTTTTT. This codes for CASSRSSRTGGTGELFF. The chain employs TRBV7-8 and TRBJ2-2, with 10 bases fitting TRBD1. The CDR3 runs 17 residues. Germline V gives CDR1 SGHVS, CDR2 FQNEAQ. Losses at the gene ends were 5 bases for V and 4 bases for J; bases not matched to a gene: 10. Full variable domain (outside the CDR3, taken from reference TRBV7-8 and TRBJ2-2): GAGVSQSPRYKVAKRGQDVALRCDPISGHVSLFWYQQALGQGPEFLTYFQNEAQLDKSGLPSDRFFAERPEGSVSTLKIQRTQQEDSAVYLCASSRSSRTGGTGELFFGEGSRLTVL.